This TCR beta chain was identified during a study of T-cell reconstitution after alpha-beta-depleted transplantation in children. This clonotype turned up a few times. Its antigen is as yet unknown. Using unique molecular identifiers, the investigators prepared the TCRbeta library. TCRdb processed the PCR reads anew with MiXCR; each CDR3 protein has one entry. This table holds fewer than 250,000 distinct CDR3 sequences, approximately 15% found once. The V and J ends lost 6 bases and 6 bases, in that order; junction bases with no gene match: 12. The CDR3 loop spans 15 amino acids. Study-level points and caveats: Newly made T cells mostly supplied T-cell counts and diversity one year after transplant. Reportedly, only several hundred clones from non-depleted graft cells drove alpha-beta T-cell counts at about two months. Where some patients showed high TCRbeta diversity at day 60, it came from recipient T cells and thymic progenitors that had survived.

This clonotype was obtained from a male patient aged 2 to 10 who had a stem cell transplant for acute lymphoblastic leukemia, so the T cells may come from the graft donor. The chain recombines TRBV12-3 or TRBV12-4 with TRBJ2-3; the match to TRBD2 covers 7 bases. Sequencing was performed on PBMCs, mostly from graft donor cells, taken 360 days after TCRalphabeta/CD19-depleted stem cell transplant. Written as DNA, the CDR3 is TGTGCCAGCAGGACCGGGAGGTACCGTACCGATACGCAGTATTTT. Amino acids: CASRTGRYRTDTQYF.